This TCR beta chain was observed in a study of blood T cells in healthy people across ages. Sample-barcoded 5' priming and a J-beta primer mix drove a second PCR of roughly 6 to 12 cycles. Every sample gave at least 2.5 million paired-end reads containing CDR3. TCRdb passed the 5' RACE reads through MiXCR, listing each CDR3 protein once. The sample shows roughly 800,000 distinct CDR3 sequences, 25% of them seen only once. The germline gives CDR1 MNHNY, CDR2 SVGAGI (reference sequence). The CDR3 runs 15 residues. These same records also appear under a second study, on T cells of mothers and their children. From that report: Researchers put all of the extracted RNA into cDNA synthesis, using approximately 1.5 ug per 15 ul.

The rearrangement joins TRBV6-6 to TRBJ2-5; 10 bases are a match to TRBD2. The closer fit of TRBJ2-1 to the DNA end suggests the J call may be wrong. The source material was blood. This TCR derives from a boy between 10 and 17 years old in good health. For the CDR3, the DNA is TGTGCCAGCAGCCACAGGGCTAGCGGGAGCAATGAGCAGTTCTTC. Amino acid sequence: CASSHRASGSNEQFF.